This record concerns one T cell receptor beta chain sequence. Its cognate antigen is unknown. Trimming shortened V by 7 bases and J by 4 bases, and 13 bases separated the two germline ends. CDR3 length equals 13 residues. These data originate in a study of CD8 T cells in ankylosing spondylitis. Broader study findings: Disease-linked clones displayed a CD8+ phenotype and appeared relatively rarely in peripheral blood.

TCRdb reprocessed the 5' RACE reads via MiXCR and lists one record per CDR3 protein. Of 300,000 to 350,000 distinct CDR3 sequences listed, around a tenth were seen once; the top ten hold around 8.4%. The chain joins TRBV12-3 or TRBV12-4 to TRBJ1-1; no firm D call. Sequencing input: blood, either unsorted or a sorted T cell fraction (not recorded which). The sequence derives from a female donor with ankylosing spondylitis or in good health (not recorded which). CDR3 DNA sequence: TGTGCCAGCATACGGGGTACGAGCACTGAAGCTTTCTTT. This translates into CASIRGTSTEAFF.